The rows below give T cell receptor beta chains drawn from one sample of a study of cytomegalovirus exposure and HLA in healthy donors. Sequencing was performed with immunoSEQ multiplex PCR; in TCRdb, only in-frame clones are kept and a portion is missing. The repertoire consists of about 110,000 clones, with around three quarters occurring once and the leading ten covering roughly 1.2%. The sample was PBMCs. These receptors were obtained from a woman in her 30s in good health and CMV-seronegative. Each CDR3 is given with its conserved first and last residue. Each record gives: clone size, V gene, J gene, D gene, CDR3 DNA, CDR3 protein. D genes are given only for firm matches. Clone size is stated in some rows and not others, as once, few, many or a class when expanded.

few	TRBV4-1	TRBJ1-2	-	TGCGCCAGCAGCCAACCAGGGAAGAACGATGGCTACACCTTC	CASSQPGKNDGYTF
few	TRBV4-3	TRBJ2-5	-	TGCGCCAGCAGCCAAATGGGGACATTTCAAGAGACCCAGTACTTC	CASSQMGTFQETQYF
-	TRBV29-1	TRBJ1-1	TRBD1	TGCAGCGCGGGACAGGGAGACACTGAAGCTTTCTTT	CSAGQGDTEAFF
few	TRBV4-3	TRBJ2-1	TRBD2	TGCGCCAGCAGCCAAGAAGGCGGGAGCTACAATGAGCAGTTCTTC	CASSQEGGSYNEQFF
-	TRBV5-1	TRBJ2-7	TRBD1	TGCGCCAGCAGTTTCACAGGGGCGAGCGAGCAGTACTTC	CASSFTGASEQYF
-	TRBV4-3	TRBJ1-6	-	TGCGCCAGCAGCCTCAGGGCGGCCGGAGAAACCTCCTATAATTCACCCCTCCACTTT	CASSLRAAGETSYNSPLHF
-	TRBV7-2	TRBJ1-6	-	TGTGCCAGCAGCCTTCTTAGTTCACCCCTCCACTTT	CASSLLSSPLHF
-	TRBV4-2	TRBJ2-1	TRBD2	TGTGCCAGCAGCCAAGGACTAGCGGGACCTTTGGGCAATGAGCAGTTCTTC	CASSQGLAGPLGNEQFF
-	TRBV5-1	TRBJ2-7	TRBD1	TGCGCCAGCAGCCGGGACAGGGCCACCTACGAGCAGTACTTC	CASSRDRATYEQYF
-	TRBV9	TRBJ2-5	-	TGTGCCAGCAGCGTATCGGGGGTCCAAGAGACCCAGTACTTC	CASSVSGVQETQYF
-	TRBV4-3	TRBJ2-7	TRBD2	TGCGCCAGCAGCCCTTCCAGCGCGGGGGTCGGCTACGAGCAGTACTTC	CASSPSSAGVGYEQYF
-	TRBV4-1	TRBJ2-2	-	TGCGCCAGCAGCCAAGGGACAAACACCGGGGAGCTGTTTTTT	CASSQGTNTGELFF
-	TRBV29-1	TRBJ1-1	TRBD1	TGCAGCGTTCGCGCCACAGGGGGTCGGAACACTGAAGCTTTCTTT	CSVRATGGRNTEAFF
-	TRBV5-6	TRBJ2-7	-	TGTGCCAGCAGCGCAGAGGACTACGAGCAGTACTTC	CASSAEDYEQYF
few	TRBV6-7	TRBJ2-2	-	TGTGCCAGCAGTTACTCGAAGGCAGGGTTGGCGCGGAACACCGGGGAGCTGTTTTTT	CASSYSKAGLARNTGELFF
-	TRBV21-1	TRBJ1-2	-	TGTGCCAGCAGCATCGGGGCTAACTATGGCTACACCTTC	CASSIGANYGYTF
-	TRBV15	TRBJ1-4	-	TGTGCCACCAGTGCGAGAATGGGCCCTAATGAAAAACTGTTTTTT	CATSARMGPNEKLFF
-	TRBV5-1	TRBJ1-5	-	TGCGCCAGCAGCTTGGAGATTGGCCAGCCCCAGCATTTT	CASSLEIGQPQHF
-	TRBV6-1	TRBJ1-2	-	TGTGCCAGCACACCCGGGGGAGTTTTTAACTATGGCTACACCTTC	CASTPGGVFNYGYTF